This paragraph covers one T cell receptor beta chain sequence. Libraries were prepared by immunoSEQ multiplex PCR; TCRdb keeps only in-frame clonotypes and omits some of them. The sample comprises about 53,000 clones, 86% of which are singletons, and roughly 5.3% rests with the top ten. Trimming pared 0 bases from V and 7 bases from J, leaving 14 bases between. There are 15 residues in the CDR3. From germline, CDR1 is SGHDT and CDR2 YYEEEE. These data originate in a study of technical replicates of blood from a handful of donors. The sequenced material came from PBMCs. The genes are TRBV5-6 and TRBJ2-1; D perhaps matches TRBD2 (6 bases). The sequence was obtained from a human donor in good health. Some clones in this sample may be carry-over from other donors' samples. As DNA, the CDR3 is TGTGCCAGCAGCTTGGCGGCGGGGCCGGGTAATGAGCAGTTCTTC. Residues: CASSLAAGPGNEQFF.